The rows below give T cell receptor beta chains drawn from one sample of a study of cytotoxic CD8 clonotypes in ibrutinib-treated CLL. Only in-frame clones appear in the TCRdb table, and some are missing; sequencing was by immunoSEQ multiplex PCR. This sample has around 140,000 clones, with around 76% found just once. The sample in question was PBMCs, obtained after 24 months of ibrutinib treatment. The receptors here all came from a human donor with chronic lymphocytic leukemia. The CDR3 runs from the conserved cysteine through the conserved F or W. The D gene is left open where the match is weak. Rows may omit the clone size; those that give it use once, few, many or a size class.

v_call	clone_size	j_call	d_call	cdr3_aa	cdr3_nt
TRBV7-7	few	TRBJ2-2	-	CASSPPPQGPGELFF	TGTGCTAGCAGCCCCCCCCCACAGGGTCCCGGGGAGCTGTTTTTT
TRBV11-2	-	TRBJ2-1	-	CASSHRDWTHYNEQFF	TGTGCCAGCAGCCACCGGGACTGGACCCACTACAATGAGCAGTTCTTC
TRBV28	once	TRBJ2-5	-	CASSKPQETQYF	TGTGCCAGCAGTAAGCCCCAAGAGACCCAGTACTTC
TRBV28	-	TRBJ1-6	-	CATIRGLDSPLHF	TGTGCCACTATCAGGGGTTTGGATTCACCCCTCCACTTT
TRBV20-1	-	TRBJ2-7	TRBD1	CRTGGSYEQYF	TGCAGGACAGGGGGCTCCTACGAGCAGTACTTC
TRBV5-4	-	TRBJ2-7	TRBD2	CASSLFPAGGVHEQYF	TGTGCCAGCAGCTTGTTCCCAGCGGGAGGGGTCCACGAGCAGTACTTC
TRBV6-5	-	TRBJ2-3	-	CASRRTDTQYF	TGTGCCAGCAGACGTACAGATACGCAGTATTTT
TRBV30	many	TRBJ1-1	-	CAWSWMNTEAFF	TGTGCCTGGAGCTGGATGAACACTGAAGCTTTCTTT
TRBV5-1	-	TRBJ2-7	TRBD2	CASSSLAGSSYEQYF	TGCGCCAGCAGCTCGCTAGCGGGCAGCTCCTACGAGCAGTACTTC
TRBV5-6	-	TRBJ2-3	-	CASSLRTDTQYF	TGTGCCAGCAGCTTGCGAACAGATACGCAGTATTTT
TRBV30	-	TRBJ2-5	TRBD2	CAWSSPSGGLYQETQYF	TGTGCCTGGAGTAGTCCTAGCGGGGGCCTGTACCAAGAGACCCAGTACTTC
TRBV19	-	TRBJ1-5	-	CASSISVASNQPQHF	TGTGCCAGTAGTATATCTGTGGCGAGCAATCAGCCCCAGCATTTT
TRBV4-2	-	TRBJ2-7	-	CASSQENWGKQYF	TGTGCCAGCAGCCAGGAAAACTGGGGCAAGCAGTACTTC
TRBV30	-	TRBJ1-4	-	CAWRGQGNEKLFF	TGTGCCTGGAGAGGTCAGGGTAATGAAAAACTGTTTTTT
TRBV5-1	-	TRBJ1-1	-	CASSFAGERAFF	TGCGCCAGCAGCTTCGCAGGGGAAAGGGCTTTCTTT
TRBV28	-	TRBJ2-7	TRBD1	CASSSPSGTGRYEQYF	TGTGCCAGCAGTTCACCCTCGGGGACAGGGCGGTACGAGCAGTACTTC
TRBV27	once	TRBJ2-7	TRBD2	CASSSRGLAEIIVHEQYF	TGTGCCAGCAGTTCTAGGGGACTAGCGGAGATTATCGTCCACGAGCAGTACTTC
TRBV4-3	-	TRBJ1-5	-	CASSQGAGYSNQPQHF	TGCGCCAGCAGCCAAGGGGCCGGTTATAGCAATCAGCCCCAGCATTTT
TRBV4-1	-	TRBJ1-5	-	CASAGGAYQPQHF	TGCGCCAGCGCTGGGGGGGCCTATCAGCCCCAGCATTTT
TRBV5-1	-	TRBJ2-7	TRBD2	CASSLRGGPTLYEQYF	TGCGCCAGCAGCTTGAGGGGAGGGCCGACCCTCTACGAGCAGTACTTC
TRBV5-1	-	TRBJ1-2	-	CASSLGRDEGDGYTF	TGCGCCAGCAGCCTTGGACGGGACGAGGGGGATGGCTACACCTTC
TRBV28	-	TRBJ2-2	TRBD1	CASSTGTGWVGELFF	TGTGCCAGCAGCACCGGGACAGGGTGGGTCGGGGAGCTGTTTTTT
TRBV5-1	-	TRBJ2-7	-	CASSSTGTPVRYEQYF	TGCGCCAGCAGCTCCACCGGGACCCCGGTACGCTACGAGCAGTACTTC
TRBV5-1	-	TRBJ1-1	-	CASSLVGGDTEAFF	TGCGCCAGCAGCTTGGTTGGGGGGGACACTGAAGCTTTCTTT
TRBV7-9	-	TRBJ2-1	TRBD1	CASSLGAGGLFF	TGTGCCAGCAGCTTAGGGGCAGGGGGTCTGTTCTTC
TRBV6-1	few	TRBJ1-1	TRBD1	CASSRRGLGTEAFF	TGTGCCAGCAGTCGCAGGGGGCTTGGCACTGAAGCTTTCTTT
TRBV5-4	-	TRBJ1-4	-	CASSLDPGNDEKLFF	TGTGCCAGCAGCTTGGATCCGGGGAATGATGAAAAACTGTTTTTT
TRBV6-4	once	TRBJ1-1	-	CASSEGRNTEAFF	TGTGCCAGCAGTGAAGGGAGGAACACTGAAGCTTTCTTT
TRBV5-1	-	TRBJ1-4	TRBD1	CASSPTGGLDEKLFF	TGCGCCAGCAGCCCGACAGGGGGCTTAGACGAAAAACTGTTTTTT
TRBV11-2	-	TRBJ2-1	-	CASSLAGVGNEQFF	TGTGCCAGCAGCTTAGCGGGAGTGGGGAATGAGCAGTTCTTC